Following are 22 T cell receptor beta chains from one sample sequenced in a study of T cell responses to AZD1222 COVID-19 vaccine. Clones were read by immunoSEQ multiplex PCR, and TCRdb kept only the in-frame ones, dropping some. In the table there are 150,000 or so clones, nearly 90% of which are singletons. Source: peripheral blood, taken on day 0 of AZD1222 vaccination. The receptors were sampled from an adult in good health.

The chain joins TRBV4-3 to TRBJ1-1, with D maybe TRBD1 (5 bases). Germline V lookup: CDR1 LGHNA, CDR2 YSLEER. Trimming stripped 0 bases from V and 4 bases from J, with 12 bases between. The CDR3 consists of 15 residues. CDR3 DNA: TGCGCCAGCAGCCAAGAGGGGGGGAGGGGCACTGAAGCTTTCTTT. Translating gives CASSQEGGRGTEAFF.

The rearrangement uses TRBV10-1 and TRBJ2-7, with D perhaps TRBD1 or TRBD2 (5 bases each). V shed 0 bases and J shed 1 base, with 7 bases lying between them. CDR1 and CDR2 (germline): WNHNN, SYGVQD (reference sequence). The CDR3 is 14 amino acids. The CDR3 sequence is CASSESRGSYEQYF. The CDR3 bases are TGCGCCAGCAGTGAGTCGAGGGGTTCCTACGAGCAGTACTTC.

V and J are TRBV2 and TRBJ1-6, with TRBD1 matching 7 bases. CDR3 size: 12 residues. The V and J ends lost 5 bases and 9 bases, in that order; junction bases with no gene match: 1. Germline values: CDR1 SNHLY, CDR2 FYNNEI. The CDR3 spells CASSTGVSPLHF. CDR3 nucleotides: TGTGCCAGCAGTACAGGGGTTTCACCCCTCCACTTT.

The genes are TRBV3-1 (or the pseudogene TRBV3-2) and TRBJ2-1; 15 bases fit TRBD2. Trimming cost V 4 bases and J 5 bases; bases outside gene matches: 9. The CDR3 spans 18 residues. Germline V gene sequence: CDR1 LGHDT, CDR2 YNNKEL (reference sequence). The CDR3 bases are TGTGCCAGCAGCCCTCTGGGACTAGCGGGAGGACAAAACAATGAGCAGTTCTTC. This translates into CASSPLGLAGGQNNEQFF.

The chain is built from TRBV28 and TRBJ1-5; 7 nucleotides align to TRBD1. J gave up 0 bases and V 2 bases, and 4 bases lay outside the gene matches. The CDR3 runs 16 residues. Germline V CDR1 and CDR2: MDHEN, SYDVKM. CDR3 protein: CASSLRDSHSNQPQHF. For the CDR3, the DNA is TGTGCCAGCAGTTTACGGGACAGTCATAGCAATCAGCCCCAGCATTTT.

This chain connects TRBV10-1 to TRBJ2-7; TRBD2 is a possible D gene (6 bases). CDR1 is WNHNN, CDR2 SYGVQD, per germline (reference sequence). The CDR3 covers 11 residues. Trimming stripped 8 bases from V and 1 base from J, with 6 bases between. The CDR3 loop reads CASRESYEQYF. CDR3 DNA sequence: TGCGCCAGCCGGGAGTCCTACGAGCAGTACTTC.

The rearrangement joins TRBV30 to TRBJ2-7; the D gene is possibly TRBD2 (6 bases). In germline, CDR1 is GTSNPN, CDR2 SVGIG (reference sequence). V lost 3 bases to trimming and J lost 3 bases, with 9 bases between them. The CDR3 length is 12 residues. The CDR3 bases are TGTGCCTGGAGGAGGGGACTCTACGAGCAGTACTTC. It codes for CAWRRGLYEQYF.

This chain uses TRBV4-3 with TRBJ2-7; the D gene is possibly TRBD1 (6 bases). V was shortened by 0 bases and J by 4 bases, with 7 bases between the two germline ends. The CDR3 length is 13 residues. Per the germline V gene, CDR1 is LGHNA and CDR2 is YSLEER. CDR3 coding DNA: TGCGCCAGCAGCCAAGATAGGGGGTACGAGCAGTACTTC. It translates to CASSQDRGYEQYF.

CDR3 DNA sequence: TGCGCCAGCAGCTTCGACAGGTATAATTCACCCCTCCACTTT. Its protein is CASSFDRYNSPLHF. The V call is TRBV5-1, the J call TRBJ1-6, with TRBD1 as a possible D gene (6 bases). This CDR3 is built from 14 residues. Germline V lookup: CDR1 SGHRS, CDR2 YFSETQ. The V end was cut by 2 bases, the J end by 4 bases, with 7 bases between.

The V gene is TRBV7-2, the J gene TRBJ2-1; 8 positions match TRBD1. Germline CDR1 is SGHTA and CDR2 is FQGNSA. The V and J ends lost 5 bases and 7 bases, in that order; junction bases with no gene match: 10. This CDR3 is 15 amino acids long. CDR3 loop: CASSPDRAGENEQFF. The CDR3 nucleotides are TGTGCCAGCAGCCCGGACAGGGCTGGGGAAAATGAGCAGTTCTTC.

The chain recombines TRBV7-2 with TRBJ2-7; 8 bases agree with TRBD2. The CDR3 consists of 15 residues. The germline V gene has CDR1 SGHTA and CDR2 FQGNSA. V shed 4 bases and J 5 bases; nucleotides not matched to a gene: 10. CDR3 DNA sequence: TGTGCCAGCAGCTCTCAAGCGGGAGTAAAGAACGAGCAGTACTTC. Its protein product is CASSSQAGVKNEQYF. Full variable domain (missing parts from reference TRBV7-2 and TRBJ2-7): GAGVSQSPSNKVTEKGKDVELRCDPISGHTALYWYRQSLGQGLEFLIYFQGNSAPDKSGLPSDRFSAERTGGSVSTLTIQRTQQEDSAVYLCASSSQAGVKNEQYFGPGTRLTVT.

The chain uses TRBV10-3 and TRBJ2-1; weak D call: TRBD1 (6 bases). The CDR3 sequence is 15 residues long. In germline, CDR1 is ENHRY, CDR2 SYGVKD. Deletions cut 3 bases from V and 7 bases from J, with 16 bases between. The CDR3 DNA reads as TGTGCCATCAGTGACAACAGGGATAGGGGAAATGAGCAGTTCTTC. Amino acids: CAISDNRDRGNEQFF.

The rearrangement links TRBV30 to TRBJ1-5; D unclear. Germline values: CDR1 GTSNPN, CDR2 SVGIG (reference sequence). The CDR3 is 13 residues long. V lost 2 bases to trimming and J lost 0 bases, with 5 bases between them. The CDR3 nucleotides are TGTGCCTGGAGTATCGATAGCAATCAGCCCCAGCATTTT. Residues: CAWSIDSNQPQHF.

The gene calls are TRBV11-2 and TRBJ2-4; TRBD1 is a possible D gene (5 bases). This CDR3 is built from 15 residues. V was shortened by 6 bases and J by 4 bases, with 16 bases between the two germline ends. From germline, CDR1 is SGHAT and CDR2 FQNNGV. The CDR3 sequence is CASRGLQGGKNIQYF. The CDR3 region has the DNA TGTGCCAGCAGGGGCCTCCAGGGTGGAAAAAACATTCAGTACTTC.

The rearrangement joins TRBV11-3 to TRBJ1-1; D not certain. The CDR3 extends over 12 amino acids. V dropped 4 bases and J dropped 1 base, with 4 bases sitting between them. CDR1 is SGHNT and CDR2 is YENEEA in the germline V gene. The CDR3 protein is CASSSGNTEAFF. In DNA form, the CDR3 reads TGTGCCAGCAGCTCAGGGAACACTGAAGCTTTCTTT.

The rearrangement uses TRBV7-9 and TRBJ1-3; D unresolved. V lost 2 bases and J lost 2, with 10 bases in between. The CDR3 spans 15 residues. CDR1 and CDR2 (germline): SEHNR, FQNEAQ (reference sequence). The CDR3: CASSLTGVPGNTIYF. For the CDR3, the DNA is TGTGCCAGCAGCTTAACCGGGGTCCCTGGAAACACCATATATTTT.

The chain employs TRBV7-9 and TRBJ1-2, with 10 positions matching TRBD1. V dropped 5 bases and J dropped 2; count of bases not matched to a gene: 8. The CDR3 has 16 amino acids. Per germline, CDR1 SEHNR and CDR2 FQNEAQ (reference sequence). The CDR3 nucleotides are TGTGCCAGCAGCCGACGGACAGGGGGAGAAAACTATGGCTACACCTTC. Its translation: CASSRRTGGENYGYTF. Complete variable domain (other parts from reference TRBV7-9 and TRBJ1-2): DTGVSQNPRHKITKRGQNVTFRCDPISEHNRLYWYRQTLGQGPEFLTYFQNEAQLEKSRLLSDRFSAERPKGSFSTLEIQRTEQGDSAMYLCASSRRTGGENYGYTFGSGTRLTVV.

The rearrangement uses TRBV5-1 and TRBJ2-1, with 9 nucleotides matching TRBD1. The CDR3 is 16 amino acids. Per the germline V gene, CDR1 is SGHRS and CDR2 is YFSETQ. J lost 0 bases, V lost 1 base, and 2 bases had no gene match. The CDR3 protein is CASSLMDRGSYNEQFF. The CDR3 DNA is TGCGCCAGCAGCTTGATGGACAGGGGCTCCTACAATGAGCAGTTCTTC.

V gene TRBV4-3 combines with J gene TRBJ1-1; D is uncertain. CDR3 length: 14 amino acids. Trimming removed 0 bases at V and 6 bases at J, with 11 bases between. CDR1 and CDR2 from the germline V gene are LGHNA and YSLEER. CDR3: CASSQDERSSEAFF. The CDR3 nucleotides are TGCGCCAGCAGCCAAGATGAAAGGAGCTCTGAAGCTTTCTTT.

This chain connects TRBV27 to TRBJ2-1; tentative D call: TRBD1 (5 bases). Trimming took 3 bases from V and 12 from J, leaving 15 bases between them. The V gene's germline CDR1 is MNHEY and CDR2 SMNVEV (reference sequence). CDR3 size: 13 residues. The CDR3 here is CASSFARASAQFF. Here the CDR3 DNA reads TGTGCCAGCAGTTTTGCCAGGGCATCTGCGCAGTTCTTC.

The CDR3 sequence is CASSPGQPGTEAFF. The DNA of the CDR3 is TGCGCCAGCAGCCCGGGACAGCCTGGGACTGAAGCTTTCTTT. The gene calls are TRBV5-1 and TRBJ1-1; 7 positions agree with TRBD1. There are 14 residues in the CDR3. The germline gives CDR1 SGHRS, CDR2 YFSETQ. The V gene end was trimmed by 4 bases and the J gene end by 5 bases; junction bases not matched to a gene: 8.

This clone was detected only a few times. The rearrangement uses TRBV18 and TRBJ2-7; 10 bases are a match to TRBD1. The J segment lost 6 bases and the V segment lost 3 bases, leaving 5 bases of the junction unmatched. This CDR3 has 14 amino acids. Germline CDR1 and CDR2: KGHSH and LQKENI. This CDR3 reads CASSPGTGVGEQYF. CDR3 DNA: TGTGCCAGCTCACCCGGGACAGGGGTAGGCGAGCAGTACTTC.